The present TCR beta chain was sequenced within a study of OX40 agonist ivuxolimab in advanced cancers. Study details: An agonistic human IgG2 monoclonal antibody against OX40 (CD134) was given. Allowance was made for prior anti-PD-1, anti-PD-L1 or anti-CTLA-4 therapy, and roughly 39% had some.

By share, this clone counts as medium-sized. Its matching antigen is unknown. Profiling relied on immunoSEQ multiplex PCR, and the TCRdb table lists in-frame clones only, not all of them. The sample carries around 3,600 clones, 73% recorded once. At cycle 4 day 1, cycle 7 day 1, and baseline, blood was sampled. Points from the study as a whole: Averaged across samples, CD8+ T cells carried more expanded clones than CD4+ did.

The germline V gene encodes CDR1 MGHRA and CDR2 YSYEKL. The CDR3 loop spans 16 amino acids. The junction had 6 bases not matched to a gene; V was cut back by 3 bases and J by 5 bases. The source material was CD4+ or CD8+ T cells sorted from blood, sampled in a trial of the OX40 agonist ivuxolimab. This sequence originates from an adult with an advanced solid tumor such as melanoma, head and neck, liver or kidney cancer. The chain joins TRBV4-1 to TRBJ2-2, with 10 nucleotides matching TRBD2. Here the CDR3 DNA reads TGCGCCAGCAGCCAGAGGGCTAGCGGGGGAACCGGGGAGCTGTTTTTT. Its protein product is CASSQRASGGTGELFF.